This entry features one T cell receptor beta chain sequence. This sample is part of a study of blood T cell repertoires in COVID-19. Whole-study context: Samples came from the United States, Italy and Spain, spanning acute and convalescent COVID-19. PBMCs, B-cell-depleted T cells, or T cells provided the cDNA or gDNA that made up the material.

Clones were read by immunoSEQ multiplex PCR, and TCRdb kept only the in-frame ones, dropping some. The table lists about 49,000 clones, 80% to 90% of them singletons. Between the trimmed V and J ends, which lost 0 bases and 5 bases, there was a span of 8 bases. From germline, CDR1 is SGHRS and CDR2 YFSETQ. The CDR3 is 13 amino acids. This TCR was recovered from a woman aged 80 or over with COVID-19, enrolled during active disease. Input material: peripheral blood. J is TRBJ1-2 and V is TRBV5-1, with a tentative D call TRBD1 (5 bases). This chain's CDR3 is CASSLARGYGYTF. In DNA, the CDR3 is TGCGCCAGCAGCTTGGCGCGGGGGTATGGCTACACCTTC.